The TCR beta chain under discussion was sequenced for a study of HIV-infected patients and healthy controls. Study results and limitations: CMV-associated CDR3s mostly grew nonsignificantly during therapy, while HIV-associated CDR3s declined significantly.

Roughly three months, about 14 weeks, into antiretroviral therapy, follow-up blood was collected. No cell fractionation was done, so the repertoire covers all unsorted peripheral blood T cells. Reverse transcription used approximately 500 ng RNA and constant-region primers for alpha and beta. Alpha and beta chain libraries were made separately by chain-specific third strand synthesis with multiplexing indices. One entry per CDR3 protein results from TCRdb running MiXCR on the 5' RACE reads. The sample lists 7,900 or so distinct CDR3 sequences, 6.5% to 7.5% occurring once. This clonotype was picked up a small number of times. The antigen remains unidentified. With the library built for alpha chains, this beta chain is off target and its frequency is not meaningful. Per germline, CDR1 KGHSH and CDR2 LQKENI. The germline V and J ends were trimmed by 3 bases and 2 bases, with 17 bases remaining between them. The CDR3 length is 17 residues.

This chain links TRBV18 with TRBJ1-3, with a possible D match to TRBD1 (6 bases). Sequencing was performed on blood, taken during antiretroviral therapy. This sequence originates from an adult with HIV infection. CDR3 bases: TGTGCCAGCTCACCGCGACGGCAGGGGACGACTGGAAACACCATATATTTT. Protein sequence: CASSPRRQGTTGNTIYF.